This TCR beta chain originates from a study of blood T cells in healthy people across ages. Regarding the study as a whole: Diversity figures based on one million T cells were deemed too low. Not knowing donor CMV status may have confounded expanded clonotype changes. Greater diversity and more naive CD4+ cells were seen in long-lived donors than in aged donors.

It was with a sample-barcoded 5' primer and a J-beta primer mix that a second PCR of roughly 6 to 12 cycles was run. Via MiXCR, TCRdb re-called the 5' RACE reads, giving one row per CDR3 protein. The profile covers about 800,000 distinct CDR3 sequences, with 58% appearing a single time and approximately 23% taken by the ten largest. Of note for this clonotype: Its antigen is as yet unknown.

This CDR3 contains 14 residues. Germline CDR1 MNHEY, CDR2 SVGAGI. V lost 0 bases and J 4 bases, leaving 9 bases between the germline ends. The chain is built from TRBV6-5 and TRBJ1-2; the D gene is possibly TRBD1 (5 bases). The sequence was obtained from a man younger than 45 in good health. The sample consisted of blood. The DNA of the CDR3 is TGTGCCAGCAGTTACTCAGGGGCTCTCTATGGCTACACCTTC. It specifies CASSYSGALYGYTF.